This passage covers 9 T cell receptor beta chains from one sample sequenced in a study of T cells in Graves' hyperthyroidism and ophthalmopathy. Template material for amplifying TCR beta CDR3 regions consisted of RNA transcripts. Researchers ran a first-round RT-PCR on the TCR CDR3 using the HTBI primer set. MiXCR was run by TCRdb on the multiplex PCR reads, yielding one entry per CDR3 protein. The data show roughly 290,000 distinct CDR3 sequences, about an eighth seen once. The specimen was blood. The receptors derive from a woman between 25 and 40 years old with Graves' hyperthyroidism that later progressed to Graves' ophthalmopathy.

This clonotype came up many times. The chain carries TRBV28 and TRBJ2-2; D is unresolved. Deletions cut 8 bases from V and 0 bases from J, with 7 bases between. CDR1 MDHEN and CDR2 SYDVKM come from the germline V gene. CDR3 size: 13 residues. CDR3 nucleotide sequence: TGTGCCAGCTACATTGCGAACACCGGGGAGCTGTTTTTT. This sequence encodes CASYIANTGELFF.

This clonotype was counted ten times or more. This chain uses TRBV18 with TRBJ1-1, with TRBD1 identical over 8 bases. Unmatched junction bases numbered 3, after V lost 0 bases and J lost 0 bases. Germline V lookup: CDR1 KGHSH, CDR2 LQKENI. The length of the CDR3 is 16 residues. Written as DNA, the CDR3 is TGTGCCAGCTCACCACCCCCAGGGGGCATGAACACTGAAGCTTTCTTT. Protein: CASSPPPGGMNTEAFF.

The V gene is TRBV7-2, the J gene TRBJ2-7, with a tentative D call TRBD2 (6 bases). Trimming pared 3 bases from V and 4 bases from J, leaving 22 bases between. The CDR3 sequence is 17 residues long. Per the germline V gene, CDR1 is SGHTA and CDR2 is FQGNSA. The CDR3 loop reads CASSFKGRGGELYEQYF. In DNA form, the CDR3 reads TGTGCCAGCAGCTTTAAGGGCCGGGGCGGGGAGCTGTACGAGCAGTACTTC.

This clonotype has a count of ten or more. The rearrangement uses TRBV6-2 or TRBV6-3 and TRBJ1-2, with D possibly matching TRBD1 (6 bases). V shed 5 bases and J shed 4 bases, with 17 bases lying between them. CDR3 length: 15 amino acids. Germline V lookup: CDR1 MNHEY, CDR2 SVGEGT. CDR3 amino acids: CASSGGQLYFYGYTF. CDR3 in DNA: TGTGCCAGCAGTGGCGGACAGCTCTACTTCTATGGCTACACCTTC.

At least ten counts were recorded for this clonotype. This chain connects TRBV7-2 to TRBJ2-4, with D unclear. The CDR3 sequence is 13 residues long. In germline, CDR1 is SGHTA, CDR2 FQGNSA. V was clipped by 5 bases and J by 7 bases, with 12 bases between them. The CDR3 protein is CASSPFNGNIQYF. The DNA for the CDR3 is TGTGCCAGCAGCCCTTTTAACGGGAACATTCAGTACTTC.

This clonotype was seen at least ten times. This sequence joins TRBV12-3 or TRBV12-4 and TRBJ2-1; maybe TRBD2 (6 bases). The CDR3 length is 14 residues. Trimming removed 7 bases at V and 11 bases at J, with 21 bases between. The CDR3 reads CASTPGSPQEQQFF. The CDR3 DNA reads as TGTGCCAGCACCCCCGGGAGCCCACAAGAACAGCAGTTCTTC.

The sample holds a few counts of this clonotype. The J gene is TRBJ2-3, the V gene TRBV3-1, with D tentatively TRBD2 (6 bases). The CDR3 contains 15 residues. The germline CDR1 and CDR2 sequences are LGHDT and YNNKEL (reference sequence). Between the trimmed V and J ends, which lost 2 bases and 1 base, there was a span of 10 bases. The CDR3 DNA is TGTGCCAGCAGCCAAACGGGAGTGGGCACAGATACGCAGTATTTT. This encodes CASSQTGVGTDTQYF.

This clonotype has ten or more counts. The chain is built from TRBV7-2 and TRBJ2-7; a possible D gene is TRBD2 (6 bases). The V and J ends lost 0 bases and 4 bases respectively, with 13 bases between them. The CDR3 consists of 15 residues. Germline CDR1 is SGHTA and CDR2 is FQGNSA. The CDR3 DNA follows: TGTGCCAGCAGCTTAGCTAGCGGAGCCCAATACGAGCAGTACTTC. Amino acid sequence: CASSLASGAQYEQYF.

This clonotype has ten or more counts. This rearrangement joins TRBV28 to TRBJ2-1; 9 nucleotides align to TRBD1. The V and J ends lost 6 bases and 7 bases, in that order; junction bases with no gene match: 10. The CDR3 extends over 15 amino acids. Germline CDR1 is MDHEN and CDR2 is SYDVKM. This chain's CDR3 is CASSLVGTGLNEQFF. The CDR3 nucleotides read TGTGCCAGCAGCCTAGTAGGGACAGGGTTGAATGAGCAGTTCTTC.